What follows are 22 T cell receptor beta chains derived from one specimen sequenced in a study of blood T cell repertoires in COVID-19. TCRdb keeps only in-frame clones here, not all; method: immunoSEQ multiplex PCR. The sample has around 270,000 clones, 88% seen once. The specimen sequenced was peripheral blood. These receptors all come from a man in his sixties who had recovered from COVID-19.

The chain recombines TRBV11-2 with TRBJ1-6; 7 bases fit TRBD1. J lost 1 base, V lost 5 bases, and 5 bases had no gene match. The CDR3 spans 16 residues. Germline CDR1 reads SGHAT; CDR2 reads FQNNGV. The CDR3 sequence is CASSPWGQSYNSPLHF. In nucleotides, the CDR3 is TGTGCCAGCAGCCCTTGGGGACAGTCCTATAATTCACCCCTCCACTTT.

The CDR3 bases are TGTGCCAGCTCGCCGGGACACAGAGGGCTTAATTCACCCCTCCACTTT. It encodes CASSPGHRGLNSPLHF. V and J are TRBV18 and TRBJ1-6, with D perhaps matching TRBD1 (6 bases). The CDR3 runs 16 residues. The V end lost 6 bases, the J end lost 6 bases, and 18 bases lay between the germline ends. Germline V lookup: CDR1 KGHSH, CDR2 LQKENI. Together with reference TRBV18 and TRBJ1-6, the CDR3 gives the full variable domain: NAGVMQNPRHLVRRRGQEARLRCSPMKGHSHVYWYRQLPEEGLKFMVYLQKENIIDESGMPKERFSAEFPKEGPSILRIQQVVRGDSAAYFCASSPGHRGLNSPLHFGNGTRLTVT.

The chain uses TRBV5-1 and TRBJ1-1; 10 bases agree with TRBD1. The ends lost 5 bases at V and 4 bases at J; junction bases unmatched: 8. The CDR3 runs 15 residues. Germline V gene data show CDR1 as SGHRS and CDR2 as YFSETQ. The CDR3 is CASRLMTGGGTEAFF. CDR3 DNA sequence: TGCGCCAGCAGACTTATGACAGGGGGCGGCACTGAAGCTTTCTTT.

CDR3 sequence: CASSLLGTSGGWETQYF. The CDR3 nucleotides are TGTGCCAGCAGCTTATTGGGGACTAGCGGGGGCTGGGAGACCCAGTACTTC. This chain links TRBV11-2 with TRBJ2-5; 14 bases align to TRBD2. The CDR3 extends over 17 amino acids. CDR1 is SGHAT, CDR2 FQNNGV, per germline. J lost 5 bases, V lost 2 bases, and 7 bases had no gene match.

This clone was observed once. The chain combines TRBV18 with TRBJ2-1; possible D gene TRBD2, 8 bases. This CDR3 region has 16 residues. Deletions cut 6 bases from V and 0 bases from J, with 15 bases between. Germline V gives CDR1 KGHSH, CDR2 LQKENI. This chain's CDR3 is CASSREGAVSYNEQFF. Here the CDR3 DNA reads TGTGCCAGCTCCCGGGAGGGGGCGGTCTCCTACAATGAGCAGTTCTTC.

The V gene is TRBV18, the J gene TRBJ2-7; 7 nucleotides line up with TRBD1. Trimming removed 2 bases from V and 2 bases from J; junction bases left unmatched: 6. Germline values: CDR1 KGHSH, CDR2 LQKENI. The CDR3 runs 15 residues. Here the CDR3 reads CASSPIGQAAYEQYF. The DNA for the CDR3 is TGTGCCAGCTCACCAATTGGACAGGCGGCCTACGAGCAGTACTTC.

This rearrangement joins TRBV7-8 to TRBJ1-3; TRBD1 might be the D (6 bases). The V end lost 1 base, the J end lost 4 bases, and 11 bases lay between the germline ends. The length of the CDR3 is 15 residues. From germline, CDR1 is SGHVS and CDR2 FQNEAQ. CDR3 bases: TGTGCCAGCAGCTTAGGCCCCAGGGGAGGAAACACCATATATTTT. Protein: CASSLGPRGGNTIYF.

This clone occurred a few times. The gene calls are TRBV15 and TRBJ1-5; the D is unclear. The CDR3 is 13 residues long. Trimming removed 0 bases from V and 8 bases from J, with 8 bases in between. Per the germline V gene, CDR1 is LNHNV and CDR2 is YYDKDF (reference sequence). The CDR3 here is CATSREGREPQHF. The DNA for the CDR3 is TGTGCCACCAGCAGAGAAGGCCGGGAGCCCCAGCATTTT.

The rearrangement links TRBV5-1 to TRBJ2-5, with 9 nucleotides matching TRBD1. This CDR3 is built from 13 residues. After removal of 4 bases from V and 3 bases from J, the junction contained 1 base not matched to a gene. CDR1 SGHRS and CDR2 YFSETQ come from the germline V gene. Written as DNA, the CDR3 is TGCGCCAGCAGCCGGACAGGGGAAGAGACCCAGTACTTC. This translates into CASSRTGEETQYF.

The chain carries TRBV27 and TRBJ1-5; TRBD1 agrees at 10 bases. Germline CDR1 is MNHEY and CDR2 is SMNVEV (reference sequence). CDR3 size: 17 residues. After removal of 4 bases from V and 4 bases from J, the junction contained 10 bases not matched to a gene. Here the CDR3 reads CASSSRLGQGVNQPQHF. The CDR3 DNA is TGTGCCAGCAGTTCTCGGCTAGGACAGGGGGTGAATCAGCCCCAGCATTTT.

The chain links TRBV13 to TRBJ2-7, with TRBD2 identical over 10 bases. The germline V gene has CDR1 PRHDT and CDR2 FYEKMQ (reference sequence). With 5 bases clipped from V and 5 bases from J, the junction kept 9 bases outside the gene matches. This CDR3 contains 15 residues. The CDR3 sequence is CASSRGTSVTHEQYF. The CDR3 nucleotides are TGTGCCAGCAGCCGGGGGACTAGCGTTACCCACGAGCAGTACTTC.

This chain joins TRBV9 and TRBJ2-2; 13 bases match TRBD2. J gave up 4 bases and V 2 bases, and 2 bases lay outside the gene matches. The CDR3 runs to 16 residues. Per the germline V gene, CDR1 is SGDLS and CDR2 is YYNGEE. The CDR3 sequence: CASSVGTSGVTGELFF. In DNA form, the CDR3 reads TGTGCCAGCAGCGTGGGGACTAGCGGGGTCACCGGGGAGCTGTTTTTT.

This clone was picked up one time. The chain is built from TRBV7-9 and TRBJ2-4, with 7 positions matching TRBD1. The length of the CDR3 is 16 residues. Germline loops: CDR1 SEHNR, CDR2 FQNEAQ (reference sequence). Trimming at V came to 6 bases and at J to 0 bases, leaving 8 bases not matched to a gene. The CDR3 DNA reads TGTGCCAGCAGTCCTGGGACAGAGCTAGCCAAAAACATTCAGTACTTC. Translating gives CASSPGTELAKNIQYF.

The chain uses TRBV14 and TRBJ1-1; TRBD1 agrees at 7 bases. The CDR3 runs 15 residues. Trimming at V came to 2 bases and at J to 1 base, leaving 4 bases not matched to a gene. Germline CDR1 reads SGHDN; CDR2 reads FVKESK. CDR3: CASSQPNRGNTEAFF. The CDR3 DNA reads as TGTGCCAGCAGCCAACCCAACAGGGGGAACACTGAAGCTTTCTTT.

The chain carries TRBV24-1 and TRBJ2-4; 8 bases are shared with TRBD2. V gave up 4 bases and J gave up 2 bases; unmatched junction bases: 6. Germline lookup yields CDR1 KGHDR and CDR2 SFDVKD. This CDR3 is built from 16 residues. CDR3 region: CATSDRREGPKNIQYF. CDR3 DNA: TGTGCCACCAGTGACCGACGGGAGGGGCCCAAAAACATTCAGTACTTC.

The gene calls are TRBV7-2 and TRBJ1-5; 7 bases match TRBD1. With V trimmed by 5 bases and J by 4 bases, 11 bases remained unmatched. The germline gives CDR1 SGHTA, CDR2 FQGNSA. The length of the CDR3 is 16 residues. The CDR3 DNA reads as TGTGCCAGCAGCCCCGTTTCCGGGACAGCTAATCAGCCCCAGCATTTT. Its translation is CASSPVSGTANQPQHF.

V is TRBV11-3 and J is TRBJ1-1; no clear D gene. The germline V gene has CDR1 SGHNT and CDR2 YENEEA. This CDR3 contains 15 residues. Trimming took 5 bases from V and 2 from J, leaving 15 bases between them. CDR3 sequence (DNA): TGTGCCAGCAGCCGTGGGCCTACACGCAACACTGAAGCTTTCTTT. This translates into CASSRGPTRNTEAFF.

This sequence joins TRBV7-3 and TRBJ1-1, with D tentatively TRBD1 (6 bases). Germline V gene lookup returns CDR1 SGHTA and CDR2 FQGTGA. CDR3 length: 16 residues. Trimming pared 1 base from V and 2 bases from J, leaving 14 bases between. CDR3 residues: CASSLKGARGNTEAFF. CDR3 coding DNA: TGTGCCAGCAGCTTAAAGGGAGCCAGGGGTAACACTGAAGCTTTCTTT. Together with reference TRBV7-3 and TRBJ1-1, the CDR3 gives the full variable domain: GAGVSQTPSNKVTEKGKYVELRCDPISGHTALYWYRQSLGQGPEFLIYFQGTGAADDSGLPNDRFFAVRPEGSVSTLKIQRTERGDSAVYLCASSLKGARGNTEAFFGQGTRLTVV.

The V gene is TRBV18, the J gene TRBJ2-1; TRBD2 agrees at 12 bases. V shed 5 bases and J 3 bases; nucleotides not matched to a gene: 8. The CDR3 is 17 amino acids. CDR1 KGHSH and CDR2 LQKENI come from the germline V gene. The CDR3 here is CASSYTSGGINYNEQFF. The CDR3 region has the DNA TGTGCCAGCTCATACACTAGCGGGGGGATCAACTACAATGAGCAGTTCTTC.

The chain recombines TRBV18 with TRBJ2-7; tentative D call: TRBD2 (5 bases). The CDR3 length is 13 residues. Germline lookup yields CDR1 KGHSH and CDR2 LQKENI. CDR3 in amino acids: CATQENGVYEQYF. CDR3 in DNA: TGTGCGACGCAGGAGAACGGGGTCTACGAGCAGTACTTC.

As DNA, the CDR3 is TGCGCCAGCAGCCGGGGGGCCCAAGAGACCCAGTACTTC. Translating it yields CASSRGAQETQYF. The chain couples TRBV5-1 to TRBJ2-5, with D perhaps TRBD2 (7 bases). This CDR3 is built from 13 residues. V was cut by 4 bases and J by 1 base, with 8 bases left in between. The V gene's germline CDR1 is SGHRS and CDR2 YFSETQ.

This chain links TRBV5-8 with TRBJ2-7, with 7 bases fitting TRBD2. Germline V gives CDR1 SGHTS, CDR2 YDEGEE. This CDR3 region has 17 residues. The junction had 10 bases not matched to a gene; V was cut back by 1 base and J by 0 bases. The CDR3 here is CASSLPGGTVSSYEQYF. In DNA, the CDR3 is TGTGCCAGCAGCTTGCCCGGGGGGACGGTAAGCTCCTACGAGCAGTACTTC.